The clone carrying this TCR beta chain showed up many times. The antigen is not known. No cell sorting was done before RNA was extracted from the tissue. More than 3 cm separated this lung sample from the edge of the tumor. Chemotherapy-naive patients with new lung cancer underwent thoracic surgery in China, August–late 2014. These data belong to a study of tumor and adjacent non-tumor tissue in lung cancer. Whole-study findings and limits: Top 100 clones took a larger repertoire share in normal lung. Patients with more diverse tumor TCRs had worse survival.

The library came from three nested PCR rounds adapted from ARM-PCR protocols. TCRdb passed the multiplex PCR reads through MiXCR, listing each CDR3 protein once. Of 65,000 to 85,000 distinct CDR3 sequences detected, more than 75% appear once; the ten largest clones hold 35% to 50%. This CDR3 is built from 15 residues. J was trimmed by 5 bases and V by 6 bases; bases with no gene match: 7. Germline-derived CDR1 and CDR2 are DFQATT and SNEGSKA (reference sequence). The chain carries TRBV20-1 and TRBJ2-1; 13 bases line up with TRBD2. Material: distant non-tumor lung tissue. The receptor comes from a man aged 55 to 70 with non-small cell lung cancer. This CDR3 is CSALGTSGIDNEQFF. CDR3 DNA: TGCAGTGCCCTAGGGACTAGCGGGATAGACAATGAGCAGTTCTTC.